This T cell receptor (beta chain) emerged from a study of graft-versus-host responses after intestinal transplantation. Study-wide findings and caveats: GvH clones surfaced in recipient marrow, some emerging earlier in ileum or blood.

The repertoire was sequenced with immunoSEQ multiplex PCR; TCRdb's copy has only in-frame clones and lacks some. The sample consists of more than 95,000 clones, around nine tenths of them appearing once. The V gene end was trimmed by 4 bases and the J gene end by 3 bases; junction bases not matched to a gene: 5. This CDR3 region has 15 residues. Germline V gene sequence: CDR1 SGHRS, CDR2 YFSETQ. Notes on this clone: The target antigen is unknown.

The receptor comes from a human donor who received an intestinal transplant. The sequencing used unstimulated CD4+ T cells sorted from spleen or lymph node cells, collected before intestinal transplant. This sequence joins TRBV5-1 and TRBJ2-7; 12 bases match TRBD2. This chain's CDR3 is CASSPGLAGLYEQYF. CDR3 DNA sequence: TGCGCCAGCAGCCCCGGACTAGCGGGACTCTACGAGCAGTACTTC.